Each of the 22 T cell receptor beta chains below was sequenced from the same sample in a study of graft-versus-host responses after intestinal transplantation. Produced via immunoSEQ multiplex PCR; TCRdb's table is partial and in-frame only. The data contain 9,500 to 12,000 clones, around four fifths of them singletons. Here the sequenced sample was PBMCs, taken nearly 500 days after intestinal transplant. All receptors come from a human patient who received an intestinal transplant, so some T cells may come from the graft donor.

The table lists this clone with a count of one. CDR3 nucleotide sequence: TGTGCCAGCAGTTACCGGACTAGCGGGAGACCAGATACGCAGTATTTT. Translation gives CASSYRTSGRPDTQYF. This chain connects TRBV6-5 to TRBJ2-3; 13 nucleotides match TRBD2. Germline CDR1 reads MNHEY; CDR2 reads SVGAGI. V dropped 2 bases and J dropped 4; count of bases not matched to a gene: 3. This CDR3 is built from 16 residues.

V is TRBV6-9 and J is TRBJ1-5; D remains unclear. In germline, CDR1 is MNHGY, CDR2 SVAAGI. CDR3 length: 11 amino acids. Trimming shortened V by 4 bases and J by 7 bases, and 5 bases separated the two germline ends. CDR3 bases: TGTGCCAGCAGTTCGGAACAGCCCCAGCATTTT. It yields the protein CASSSEQPQHF.

CDR3 bases: TGTGCCAGCAGTGTGGAAGCAGCGAGCACAGATACGCAGTATTTT. Residues: CASSVEAASTDTQYF. This sequence joins TRBV6-4 and TRBJ2-3; D not resolved. CDR3 length equals 15 residues. The germline gives CDR1 MRHNA, CDR2 SNTAGT. The germline V and J ends were trimmed by 4 bases and 0 bases, with 11 bases remaining between them.

V is TRBV6-5 and J is TRBJ2-3, with D unresolved. The V and J ends lost 6 bases and 4 bases respectively, with 11 bases between them. CDR1 and CDR2 from the germline V gene are MNHEY and SVGAGI. The CDR3 has 13 residues. The DNA for the CDR3 is TGTGCCAGCAGCCAGAGTTACTCAGATACGCAGTATTTT. It yields the protein CASSQSYSDTQYF.

J is TRBJ2-7 and V is TRBV11-1, with TRBD1 as a possible D gene (6 bases). With 5 bases removed from V and 2 bases from J, the gap between germline ends came to 16 bases. In germline, CDR1 is SGHAT, CDR2 FQDESV (reference sequence). The CDR3 is made up of 15 amino acids. CDR3 protein: CASSSPGQGTYEQYF. The DNA for the CDR3 is TGTGCCAGCAGCAGCCCGGGACAAGGAACCTACGAGCAGTACTTC.

The chain links TRBV4-2 to TRBJ2-7; TRBD1 is a possible D gene (5 bases). Germline V CDR1 and CDR2: LGHNA, YNFKEQ. This CDR3 has 12 residues. V lost 5 bases and J lost 3, with 8 bases in between. CDR3 nucleotide sequence: TGTGCCAGCAGCTTTCAGGGCTACGAGCAGTACTTC. Amino acid sequence: CASSFQGYEQYF.

This chain links TRBV19 with TRBJ2-5, with 7 bases fitting TRBD1. This CDR3 spans 15 amino acids. V shed 3 bases and J 5 bases; nucleotides not matched to a gene: 9. CDR1 is LNHDA and CDR2 is SQIVND in the germline V gene (reference sequence). The CDR3 region is CASSIPPTGSETQYF. In DNA form, the CDR3 reads TGTGCCAGTAGTATCCCCCCGACAGGGTCGGAGACCCAGTACTTC.

The gene calls are TRBV4-1 and TRBJ2-4; 9 nucleotides agree with TRBD1. The CDR3 contains 15 residues. V shed 10 bases, J shed 1 base, and the junction held 8 bases outside the gene matches. CDR1 and CDR2 (germline): MGHRA, YSYEKL. For the CDR3, the DNA is TGCGCCACCTCCCGGGACAGGGACGCCAAAAACATTCAGTACTTC. Translated: CATSRDRDAKNIQYF.

The genes are TRBV6-5 and TRBJ1-4; D is perhaps TRBD1 (6 bases). With 2 bases removed from V and 7 bases from J, the gap between germline ends came to 11 bases. Per the germline V gene, CDR1 is MNHEY and CDR2 is SVGAGI. The length of the CDR3 is 14 residues. CDR3 bases: TGTGCCAGCAGTTACGGTACAGGGACTGAAAAACTGTTTTTT. Encoded protein: CASSYGTGTEKLFF.

The rearrangement joins TRBV15 to TRBJ1-2; TRBD1 matches at 7 bases. CDR1 is LNHNV, CDR2 YYDKDF, per germline (reference sequence). This CDR3 is 19 amino acids long. The trim removed 0 bases at V and 5 bases at J, leaving 18 bases unmatched. The CDR3 nucleotides read TGTGCCACCAGCAGAGATCAGGGATTTGCGGGACAGCACCATTATGGCTACACCTTC. This gives the protein CATSRDQGFAGQHHYGYTF.

The rearrangement links TRBV15 to TRBJ1-5; TRBD1 agrees at 12 bases. Germline CDR1 LNHNV, CDR2 YYDKDF (reference sequence). The CDR3 is made up of 16 amino acids. Trimming at V came to 5 bases and at J to 6 bases, leaving 8 bases not matched to a gene. CDR3 amino acids: CATSGGTGGLGQPQHF. CDR3 DNA sequence: TGTGCCACCAGCGGGGGGACAGGGGGCTTGGGTCAGCCCCAGCATTTT.

The CDR3 DNA follows: TGTGCCAGCAGTACTGGACAGGGTAACACTGAAGCTTTCTTT. Translation: CASSTGQGNTEAFF. This rearrangement joins TRBV7-9 to TRBJ1-1; TRBD1 agrees at 8 bases. The germline CDR1 and CDR2 sequences are SEHNR and FQNEAQ (reference sequence). J was trimmed by 2 bases and V by 6 bases; bases with no gene match: 5. The CDR3 is 14 residues long.

The gene calls are TRBV30 and TRBJ1-1, with D unclear. CDR3 size: 12 residues. V dropped 4 bases and J dropped 1 base, with 7 bases sitting between them. Germline CDR1 is GTSNPN and CDR2 is SVGIG (reference sequence). For the CDR3, the DNA is TGTGCCTGGACGACGGGGAACACTGAAGCTTTCTTT. Its protein is CAWTTGNTEAFF.

DNA for the CDR3: TGTGCCAGCAGCTCCCGACTAGCGGGAGGGGACTACGAGCAGTACTTC. Residues: CASSSRLAGGDYEQYF. The chain couples TRBV7-6 to TRBJ2-7; TRBD2 agrees at 14 bases. V lost 4 bases, J lost 3 bases, and 5 bases stayed unmatched. The CDR3 spans 16 residues. The V gene's germline CDR1 is SGHVS and CDR2 FNYEAQ.

The chain has TRBV7-8 and TRBJ1-2; no reliable D call. The germline V gene encodes CDR1 SGHVS and CDR2 FQNEAQ. V was pared by 2 bases and J by 2 bases, with 15 bases between. This CDR3 is 16 amino acids long. The CDR3 DNA reads TGTGCCAGCAGCTTATATGAAGGCACAGACAACTATGGCTACACCTTC. It encodes CASSLYEGTDNYGYTF.

V gene TRBV27 combines with J gene TRBJ2-6, with TRBD1 as a possible D gene (7 bases). Germline V lookup: CDR1 MNHEY, CDR2 SMNVEV (reference sequence). Trimming cost V 3 bases and J 4 bases, with 16 bases left between them. CDR3 size: 17 residues. The CDR3 is CASSFGGGGAGANVLTF. CDR3 bases: TGTGCCAGCAGTTTCGGCGGAGGGGGCGCCGGGGCCAACGTCCTGACTTTC.

The V and J genes are TRBV2 and TRBJ1-5; 9 nucleotides match TRBD1. Germline V CDR1 and CDR2: SNHLY, FYNNEI. The CDR3 consists of 15 residues. J gave up 4 bases and V 2 bases, and 3 bases lay outside the gene matches. The CDR3: CASSELGTGNQPQHF. The CDR3 bases are TGTGCCAGCAGTGAATTGGGGACAGGGAATCAGCCCCAGCATTTT.

The chain uses TRBV7-9 and TRBJ2-2; TRBD1 matches 7 bases. The V and J ends lost 5 bases and 5 bases, in that order; junction bases with no gene match: 8. Germline loops: CDR1 SEHNR, CDR2 FQNEAQ (reference sequence). This CDR3 has 15 amino acids. CDR3 DNA: TGTGCCAGCAGCGATGACAGGGTCCTTACCGGGGAGCTGTTTTTT. It is translated as CASSDDRVLTGELFF.

This clone has just a few counts. CDR3 sequence reads: CASWTGDYNEQFF. DNA of the CDR3: TGTGCCTCCTGGACAGGGGACTACAATGAGCAGTTCTTC. V usage is TRBV30 and J usage is TRBJ2-1; TRBD1 matches 9 bases. Unmatched junction bases numbered 4, after V lost 7 bases and J lost 3 bases. This CDR3 is 13 amino acids long. Germline V gene sequence: CDR1 GTSNPN, CDR2 SVGIG (reference sequence). The complete variable domain, with remaining parts taken from reference TRBV30 and TRBJ2-1, reads SQTIHQWPATLVQPVGSPLSLECTVEGTSNPNLYWYRQAAGRGLQLLFYSVGIGQISSEVPQNLSASRPQDRQFILSSKKLLLSDSGFYLCASWTGDYNEQFFGPGTRLTVL.

The rearrangement uses TRBV6-4 and TRBJ2-2; 7 positions match TRBD1. Germline loops: CDR1 MRHNA, CDR2 SNTAGT. The CDR3 is made up of 15 amino acids. Trimming took 3 bases from V and 1 from J; bases not matched to a gene: 2. In nucleotides, the CDR3 is TGTGCCAGCAGTGATGGACAGGAGAACACCGGGGAGCTGTTTTTT. Protein product: CASSDGQENTGELFF.

With regard to this clone: A read error may be the cause here, since a much bigger clone is one base away. V gene TRBV5-6 combines with J gene TRBJ2-7, with unresolved D. Trimming removed 3 bases at V and 2 bases at J, with 3 bases between. There are 11 residues in the CDR3. Germline V lookup: CDR1 SGHDT, CDR2 YYEEEE. The CDR3 bases are TGTGCCAGCAGCTCTGCCTACGAGCAGTACTTC. This codes for CASSSAYEQYF.

By share, this clone counts as medium-sized. In DNA form, the CDR3 reads TGTGCCAGCAGTGACTCGGACAACACTGAAGCTTTCTTT. This codes for CASSDSDNTEAFF. This chain connects TRBV6-4 to TRBJ1-1; D ambiguous. The V end lost 0 bases, the J end lost 2 bases, and 4 bases lay between the germline ends. CDR3 length: 13 residues. Germline V gives CDR1 MRHNA, CDR2 SNTAGT.